Included here is one T cell receptor beta chain sequence, with context. Antigen unknown. The protocol was immunoSEQ multiplex PCR, while the TCRdb copy is restricted to in-frame clones and leaves out a portion. Of more than 150,000 clones in the sample, roughly 92% are singletons; the top ten hold about 10%. The entry originates in a study of T cell responses to AZD1222 COVID-19 vaccine. Overall study findings and caveats: Increased Spike-specific TCR breadth and depth were observed after two AZD1222 doses.

Germline-derived CDR1 and CDR2 are ENHRY and SYGVKD. V lost 5 bases and J 4 bases, leaving 23 bases between the germline ends. This CDR3 spans 17 amino acids. This sample comprised peripheral blood, obtained on day 0 of AZD1222 vaccination. This TCR derives from an adult in good health. The chain couples TRBV10-3 to TRBJ1-1; tentatively, D is TRBD1 (5 bases). The CDR3 nucleotides are TGTGCCATCAGTCGGAGCCCTGGAGGGGCCAAGGGCACTGAAGCTTTCTTT. Translated: CAISRSPGGAKGTEAFF.